This entry features one T cell receptor beta chain sequence. Antigen specificity is unknown. The data derive from a study of pediatric ulcerative colitis. Findings and limits, study-wide: All ulcerative colitis patients, but no controls, carried two rectal clonotypes.

Trimming pared 2 bases from V and 2 bases from J, leaving 5 bases between. The CDR3 spans 13 residues. In germline, CDR1 is MNHEY, CDR2 SVGAGI. Sequenced by immunoSEQ multiplex PCR; TCRdb stores in-frame clones only, minus some. This sample has around 4,700 clones, with approximately 92% found just once. This clonotype originated in a boy under 18 who was a control in a study of pediatric ulcerative colitis. The chain carries TRBV6-5 and TRBJ2-3; D is unclear. The source material was blood. The CDR3 loop reads CASSYALTDTQYF. CDR3 in DNA: TGTGCCAGCAGTTACGCACTCACAGATACGCAGTATTTT.